Listed here are 19 T cell receptor beta chains from one sample, sequenced in a study of blood T cell repertoires in COVID-19. Method: immunoSEQ multiplex PCR; TCRdb's copy keeps in-frame clones and lacks some. The table shows 200,000 to 250,000 clones, with roughly 80% occurring only once. Sequencing was carried out using peripheral blood. Source of these receptors: a woman between 65 and 79 years old with COVID-19, enrolled during active disease.

The genes are TRBV2 and TRBJ2-3; the D gene is possibly TRBD1 (5 bases). Germline CDR1 reads SNHLY; CDR2 reads FYNNEI. V lost 3 bases to trimming and J lost 4 bases, with 17 bases between them. The CDR3 is 16 amino acids. The CDR3 DNA is TGTGCCAGCAGTGACTTGACAGATTCCCATGCAGATACGCAGTATTTT. Its translation is CASSDLTDSHADTQYF.

J is TRBJ1-4 and V is TRBV2; 7 bases are shared with TRBD1. V was pared by 4 bases and J by 6 bases, with 8 bases of the junction left unmatched. There are 15 residues in the CDR3. Per germline, CDR1 SNHLY and CDR2 FYNNEI. CDR3 DNA: TGTGCCAGCAGTGTCCCGGGACAGTACCATGAAAAACTGTTTTTT. Translation: CASSVPGQYHEKLFF.

The genes are TRBV7-9 and TRBJ2-1; possible D gene TRBD2, 6 bases. V was pared by 5 bases and J by 4 bases, with 15 bases between. From germline, CDR1 is SEHNR and CDR2 FQNEAQ (reference sequence). This CDR3 contains 15 residues. The CDR3 region is CASSLGGPTYNEQFF. The DNA for the CDR3 is TGTGCCAGCAGCCTTGGAGGGCCCACTTACAATGAGCAGTTCTTC.

V usage is TRBV7-2 and J usage is TRBJ2-1, with TRBD1 matching 7 bases. The germline V gene encodes CDR1 SGHTA and CDR2 FQGNSA. V gave up 10 bases and J gave up 4 bases; unmatched junction bases: 10. The CDR3 contains 14 residues. The CDR3 DNA follows: TGTGCCACCGGACACAGGGGTGAGTACAATGAGCAGTTCTTC. Translation: CATGHRGEYNEQFF.

This clone has just a few counts. The rearrangement links TRBV7-9 to TRBJ1-5; D perhaps matches TRBD1 (6 bases). Germline V lookup: CDR1 SEHNR, CDR2 FQNEAQ (reference sequence). The CDR3 loop spans 17 amino acids. Between the trimmed V and J ends, which lost 4 bases and 0 bases, there was a span of 16 bases. Here the CDR3 DNA reads TGTGCCAGCAGCTCGTCGATGGACAGAAATAGCAATCAGCCCCAGCATTTT. As protein: CASSSSMDRNSNQPQHF. Full variable domain (remainder filled in from reference TRBV7-9 and TRBJ1-5): DTGVSQNPRHKITKRGQNVTFRCDPISEHNRLYWYRQTLGQGPEFLTYFQNEAQLEKSRLLSDRFSAERPKGSFSTLEIQRTEQGDSAMYLCASSSSMDRNSNQPQHFGDGTRLSIL.

Turning to this clone: The junction does not match germline at one end; this may be a read error. This sequence joins TRBV5-1 and TRBJ1-5; the D gene is possibly TRBD1 (6 bases). There are 15 residues in the CDR3. Germline V gene lookup returns CDR1 SGHRS and CDR2 YFSETQ. The CDR3 sequence is CASNLAGAPNQPQHF. DNA for the CDR3: TGCGCCAGCAACTTGGCAGGGGCACCCAATCAGCCCCAGCATTTT.

This chain uses TRBV6-6 with TRBJ1-2; TRBD1 agrees at 7 bases. The V gene's germline CDR1 is MNHNY and CDR2 SVGAGI (reference sequence). The length of the CDR3 is 14 residues. The junction had 10 bases not matched to a gene; V was cut back by 6 bases and J by 6 bases. The CDR3 region is CASRISQGGDGYTF. CDR3 DNA: TGTGCCAGCAGAATTTCTCAGGGGGGAGATGGCTACACCTTC.

This chain joins TRBV9 and TRBJ2-7, with a weak D call TRBD1 (6 bases). The CDR3 has 16 residues. Per germline, CDR1 SGDLS and CDR2 YYNGEE. Between the trimmed V and J ends, which lost 4 bases and 0 bases, there was a span of 17 bases. CDR3 in amino acids: CASSHGGDTSSYEQYF. The CDR3 DNA reads TGTGCCAGCAGCCACGGTGGGGACACAAGCTCCTACGAGCAGTACTTC.

A remark on this clone: The sample holds other DNA sequences that translate to the same CDR3. This sequence joins TRBV7-2 and TRBJ1-1, with D perhaps TRBD1 (6 bases). Trimming removed 1 base at V and 2 bases at J, with 8 bases between. This CDR3 is 14 amino acids long. CDR1 and CDR2 from the germline V gene are SGHTA and FQGNSA. The DNA for the CDR3 is TGTGCCAGCAGCTTAGACAGGGTCAACACTGAAGCTTTCTTT. Amino acids: CASSLDRVNTEAFF.

The rearrangement joins TRBV27 to TRBJ2-5; 10 nucleotides line up with TRBD2. J lost 5 bases, V lost 5 bases, and 5 bases had no gene match. Germline-derived CDR1 and CDR2 are MNHEY and SMNVEV (reference sequence). The CDR3 sequence is 14 residues long. The CDR3 bases are TGTGCCAGCAGTCAGTTAGCGGGAGGTGAGACCCAGTACTTC. It translates to CASSQLAGGETQYF.

The genes are TRBV28 and TRBJ1-5, with 8 bases lining up with TRBD1. J lost 4 bases, V lost 6 bases, and 14 bases had no gene match. The CDR3 covers 17 residues. Per germline, CDR1 MDHEN and CDR2 SYDVKM. CDR3 bases: TGTGCCAGCAGACCTGGACAGGGTAGGGTCATTAATCAGCCCCAGCATTTT. Translation gives CASRPGQGRVINQPQHF.

CDR3 sequence reads: CASSYGDQETQYF. CDR3 DNA: TGTGCCAGCAGCTACGGGGACCAAGAGACCCAGTACTTC. The chain combines TRBV11-2 with TRBJ2-5, with TRBD2 as a possible D gene (5 bases). The CDR3 consists of 13 residues. V was trimmed by 4 bases and J by 0 bases, leaving 6 bases between them. Germline V gene data show CDR1 as SGHAT and CDR2 as FQNNGV.

This chain connects TRBV14 to TRBJ2-1, with D possibly being TRBD1 (6 bases). Germline V gives CDR1 SGHDN, CDR2 FVKESK. The CDR3 spans 17 residues. The germline V and J ends were trimmed by 4 bases and 0 bases, with 16 bases remaining between them. The CDR3 sequence is CASSLLTGLSSYNEQFF. CDR3 coding DNA: TGTGCCAGCAGCCTCTTGACAGGACTGAGCTCCTACAATGAGCAGTTCTTC.

V gene TRBV6-4 combines with J gene TRBJ2-3; 9 bases agree with TRBD2. The ends lost 9 bases at V and 6 bases at J; junction bases unmatched: 10. The length of the CDR3 is 14 residues. CDR1 and CDR2 (germline): MRHNA, SNTAGT. The CDR3 region has the DNA TGTGCCAGTGCTCCGGGACTAGCCGTCGATACGCAGTATTTT. It translates to CASAPGLAVDTQYF.

The chain links TRBV27 to TRBJ2-2; D possibly corresponds to TRBD1 (5 bases). V was cut by 7 bases and J by 3 bases, with 9 bases left in between. The CDR3 covers 13 residues. CDR1 is MNHEY and CDR2 is SMNVEV in the germline V gene (reference sequence). The CDR3, as DNA: TGTGCCAGCATGGCAGGGTACACCGGGGAGCTGTTTTTT. Translating gives CASMAGYTGELFF.

CDR3 sequence (DNA): TGTGCCAGCAGCCCTGGAGGGTCCAACTATGGCTACACCTTC. This encodes CASSPGGSNYGYTF. The chain employs TRBV7-3 and TRBJ1-2; D is ambiguous. The CDR3 loop spans 14 amino acids. Germline V gene sequence: CDR1 SGHTA, CDR2 FQGTGA. V was shortened by 5 bases and J by 2 bases, with 12 bases between the two germline ends.

The chain joins TRBV15 to TRBJ2-1; the match to TRBD2 covers 8 bases. The J segment lost 4 bases and the V segment lost 1 base, leaving 6 bases of the junction unmatched. Germline CDR1 reads LNHNV; CDR2 reads YYDKDF (reference sequence). CDR3 length: 16 residues. For the CDR3, the DNA is TGTGCCACCAGCAGAGGGGGGGTAGCGGGATACAATGAGCAGTTCTTC. The encoded protein is CATSRGGVAGYNEQFF.

J is TRBJ1-1 and V is TRBV28, with D tentatively TRBD1 (6 bases). This CDR3 spans 13 amino acids. V was clipped by 5 bases and J by 3 bases, with 10 bases between them. Germline CDR1 and CDR2: MDHEN and SYDVKM. In nucleotides, the CDR3 is TGTGCCAGCAGTCCACAGGGATACACTGAAGCTTTCTTT. Encoded protein: CASSPQGYTEAFF.

The rearrangement uses TRBV6-5 and TRBJ2-4; possibly TRBD2 for D (6 bases). The CDR3 is 15 amino acids. Looked up from germline, CDR1 is MNHEY and CDR2 is SVGAGI. Trimming took 6 bases from V and 0 from J, leaving 12 bases between them. The CDR3 region has the DNA TGTGCCAGCAGCTCGTTGGGGGGAGCCAAAAACATTCAGTACTTC. Translated: CASSSLGGAKNIQYF.